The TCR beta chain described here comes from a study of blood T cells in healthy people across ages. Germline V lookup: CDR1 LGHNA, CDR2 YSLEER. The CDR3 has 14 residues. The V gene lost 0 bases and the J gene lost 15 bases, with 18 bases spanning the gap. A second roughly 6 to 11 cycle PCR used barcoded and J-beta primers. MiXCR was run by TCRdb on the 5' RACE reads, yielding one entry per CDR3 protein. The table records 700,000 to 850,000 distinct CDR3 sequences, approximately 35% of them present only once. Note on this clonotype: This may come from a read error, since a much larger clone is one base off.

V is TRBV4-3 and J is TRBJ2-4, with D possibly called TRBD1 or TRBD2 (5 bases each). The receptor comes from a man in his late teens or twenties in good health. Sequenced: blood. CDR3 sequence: CASSQEWGTYERYF. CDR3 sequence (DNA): TGCGCCAGCAGCCAAGAATGGGGGACCTACGAGCGGTACTTC.